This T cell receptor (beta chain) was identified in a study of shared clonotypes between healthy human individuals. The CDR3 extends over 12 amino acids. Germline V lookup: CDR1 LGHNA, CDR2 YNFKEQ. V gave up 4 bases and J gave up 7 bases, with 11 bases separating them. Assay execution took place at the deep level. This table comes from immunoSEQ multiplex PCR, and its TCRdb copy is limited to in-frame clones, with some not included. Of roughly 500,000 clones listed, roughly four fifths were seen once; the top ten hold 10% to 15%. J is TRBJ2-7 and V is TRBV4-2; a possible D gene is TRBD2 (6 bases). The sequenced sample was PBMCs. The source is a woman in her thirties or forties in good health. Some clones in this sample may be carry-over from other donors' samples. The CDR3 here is CASSPRGLEQYF. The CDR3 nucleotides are TGTGCCAGCAGCCCCCGGGGGTTAGAGCAGTACTTC.